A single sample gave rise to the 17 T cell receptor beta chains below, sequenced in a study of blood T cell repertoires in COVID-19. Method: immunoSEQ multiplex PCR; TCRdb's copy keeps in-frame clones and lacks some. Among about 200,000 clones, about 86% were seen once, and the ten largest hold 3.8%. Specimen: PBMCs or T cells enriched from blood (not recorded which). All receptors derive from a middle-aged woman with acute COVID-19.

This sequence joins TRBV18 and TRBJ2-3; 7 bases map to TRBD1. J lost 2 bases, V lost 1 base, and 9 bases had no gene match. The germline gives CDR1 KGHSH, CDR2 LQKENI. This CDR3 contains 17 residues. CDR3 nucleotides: TGTGCCAGCTCACCACTGAGGCCAGGGGGTACCACAGATACGCAGTATTTT. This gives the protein CASSPLRPGGTTDTQYF.

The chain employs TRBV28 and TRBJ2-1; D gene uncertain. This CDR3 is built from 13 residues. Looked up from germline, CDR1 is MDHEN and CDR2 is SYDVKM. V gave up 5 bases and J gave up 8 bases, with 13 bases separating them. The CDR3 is CASSPPESDEQFF. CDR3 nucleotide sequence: TGTGCCAGCAGTCCCCCGGAGAGTGATGAGCAGTTCTTC.

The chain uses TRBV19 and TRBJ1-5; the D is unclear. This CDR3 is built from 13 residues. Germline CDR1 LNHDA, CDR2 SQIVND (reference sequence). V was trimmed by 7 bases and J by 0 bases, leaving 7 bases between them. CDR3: CASTEYSNQPQHF. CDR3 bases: TGTGCCAGTACAGAATATAGCAATCAGCCCCAGCATTTT.

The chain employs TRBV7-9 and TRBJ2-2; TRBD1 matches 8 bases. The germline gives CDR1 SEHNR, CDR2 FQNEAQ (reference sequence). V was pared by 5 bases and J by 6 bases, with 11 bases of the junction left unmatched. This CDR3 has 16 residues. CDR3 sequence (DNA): TGTGCCAGCAGCCCGCAGACAGGGACAGGTTCCGGGGAGCTGTTTTTT. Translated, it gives CASSPQTGTGSGELFF.

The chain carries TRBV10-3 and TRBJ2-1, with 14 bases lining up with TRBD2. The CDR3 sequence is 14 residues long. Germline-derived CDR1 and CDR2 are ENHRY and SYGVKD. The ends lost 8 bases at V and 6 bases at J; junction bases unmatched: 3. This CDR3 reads CAISGTSGSNEQFF. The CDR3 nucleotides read TGTGCCATCTCAGGGACTAGCGGGAGCAATGAGCAGTTCTTC.

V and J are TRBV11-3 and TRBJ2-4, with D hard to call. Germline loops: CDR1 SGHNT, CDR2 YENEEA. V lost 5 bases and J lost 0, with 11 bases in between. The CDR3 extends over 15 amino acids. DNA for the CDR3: TGTGCCAGCAGCACTACCCTCCTAGCCAAAAACATTCAGTACTTC. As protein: CASSTTLLAKNIQYF.

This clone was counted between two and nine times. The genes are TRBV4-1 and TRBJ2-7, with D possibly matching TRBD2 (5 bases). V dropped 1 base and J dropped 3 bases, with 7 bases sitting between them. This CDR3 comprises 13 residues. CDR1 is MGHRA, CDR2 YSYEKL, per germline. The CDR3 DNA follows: TGCGCCAGCAGCCAAGGGAGGAGCTACGAGCAGTACTTC. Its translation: CASSQGRSYEQYF.

The CDR3 loop reads CASSLEASGRNEQFF. The CDR3 region has the DNA TGTGCCAGCAGTTTAGAGGCTAGCGGGAGGAATGAGCAGTTCTTC. V is TRBV28 and J is TRBJ2-1, with 11 positions matching TRBD2. V lost 2 bases and J lost 7; bases outside the gene matches: 4. The CDR3 length is 15 residues. CDR1 and CDR2 (germline): MDHEN, SYDVKM.

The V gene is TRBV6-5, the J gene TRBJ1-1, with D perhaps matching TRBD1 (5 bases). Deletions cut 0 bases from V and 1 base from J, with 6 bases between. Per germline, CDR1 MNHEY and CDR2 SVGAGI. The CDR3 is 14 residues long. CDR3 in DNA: TGTGCCAGCAGTTACTCGGGGGGGAACACTGAAGCTTTCTTT. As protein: CASSYSGGNTEAFF.

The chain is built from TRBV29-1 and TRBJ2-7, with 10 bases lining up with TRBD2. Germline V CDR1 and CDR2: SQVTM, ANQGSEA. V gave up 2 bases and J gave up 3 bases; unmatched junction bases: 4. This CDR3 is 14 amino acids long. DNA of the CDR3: TGCAGCGTTGAAATGTCTAGCGGGAGCTACGAGCAGTACTTC. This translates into CSVEMSSGSYEQYF.

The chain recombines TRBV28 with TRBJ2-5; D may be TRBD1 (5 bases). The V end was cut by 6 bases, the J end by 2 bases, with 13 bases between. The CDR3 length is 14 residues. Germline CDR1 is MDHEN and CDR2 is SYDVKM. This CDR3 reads CASSTTGIQETQYF. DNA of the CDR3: TGTGCCAGCAGCACTACAGGAATTCAAGAGACCCAGTACTTC.

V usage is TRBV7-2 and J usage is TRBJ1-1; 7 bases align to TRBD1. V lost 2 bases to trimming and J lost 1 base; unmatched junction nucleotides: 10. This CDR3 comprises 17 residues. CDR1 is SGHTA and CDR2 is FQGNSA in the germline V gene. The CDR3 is CASSLRQGSGGNTEAFF. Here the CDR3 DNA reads TGTGCCAGCAGCTTAAGACAGGGCTCAGGAGGGAACACTGAAGCTTTCTTT.

The CDR3 sequence is CASSPGLFYGYTF. The DNA for the CDR3 is TGTGCCAGCAGCCCGGGACTGTTCTATGGCTACACCTTC. The gene calls are TRBV7-9 and TRBJ1-2; TRBD1 might be the D (5 bases). V shed 5 bases and J shed 4 bases, with 11 bases lying between them. The CDR3 is 13 amino acids. In germline, CDR1 is SEHNR, CDR2 FQNEAQ (reference sequence).

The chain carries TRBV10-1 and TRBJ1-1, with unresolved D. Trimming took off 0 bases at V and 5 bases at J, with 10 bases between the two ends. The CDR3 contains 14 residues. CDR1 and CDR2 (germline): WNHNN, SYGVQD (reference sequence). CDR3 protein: CASSESGRGTEAFF. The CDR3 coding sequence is TGCGCCAGCAGTGAGTCTGGACGCGGGACTGAAGCTTTCTTT.

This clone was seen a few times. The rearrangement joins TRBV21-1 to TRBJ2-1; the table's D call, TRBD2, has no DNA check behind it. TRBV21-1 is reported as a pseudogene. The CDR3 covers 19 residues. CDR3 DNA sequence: TGTGCCAGCAGCAAAGTGGAGGATAACGGGAGGGGTCGATACAATGAGCAGTTCTTC. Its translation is CASSKVEDNGRGRYNEQFF.

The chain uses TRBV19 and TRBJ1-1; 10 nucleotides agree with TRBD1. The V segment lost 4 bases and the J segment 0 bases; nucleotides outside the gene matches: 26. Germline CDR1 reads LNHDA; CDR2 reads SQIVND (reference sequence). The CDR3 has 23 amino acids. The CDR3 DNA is TGTGCCAGTAGTAAGACACGATATTCACCTTCTGGCCCGGGACAGGGGATGAACACTGAAGCTTTCTTT. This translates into CASSKTRYSPSGPGQGMNTEAFF.

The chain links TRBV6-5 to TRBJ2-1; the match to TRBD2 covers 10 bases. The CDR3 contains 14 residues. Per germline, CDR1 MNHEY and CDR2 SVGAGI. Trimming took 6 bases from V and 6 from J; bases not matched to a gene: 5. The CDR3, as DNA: TGTGCCAGCAGGAGCGGGAGGGTATTCAATGAGCAGTTCTTC. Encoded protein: CASRSGRVFNEQFF.